The clone carrying this T cell receptor beta chain turned up a few times. The target antigen is unknown. CDR3 length equals 14 residues. With V trimmed by 6 bases and J by 6 bases, 8 bases remained unmatched. Germline values: CDR1 SGHKS, CDR2 YYEKEE (reference sequence). This record comes from a study of T cell repertoires in cytomegalovirus infection. Study-level background: In public TCR beta signatures, there were indications of both CMV infection and matching HLA type.

Via MiXCR, TCRdb re-called the reads, giving one row per CDR3 protein. Here the sample spans 150,000 or so distinct CDR3 sequences, roughly 22% being singletons. Overall study findings and caveats: Pooled public TCR beta family frequency picked out CMV carriers with the relevant HLA. HLA-C-restricted CMV-specific TCR beta clonotypes prevailed in the ex vivo response.

The receptor was derived from a human donor in good health (CMV status not recorded). Some clones in this sample may be carry-over from other donors' samples. Source: CD8+ T cells from cultured PBMCs, taken from culture after CMV antigen stimulation. The J gene is TRBJ1-2, the V gene TRBV5-5, with 10 nucleotides matching TRBD1. The DNA of the CDR3 is TGTGCCAGCAACGAACGCGGACAGGGGGATGGCTACACCTTC. Protein product: CASNERGQGDGYTF. The variable domain in full, with the rest retrieved from reference TRBV5-5 and TRBJ1-2, is DAGVTQSPTHLIKTRGQQVTLRCSPISGHKSVSWYQQVLGQGPQFIFQYYEKEERGRGNFPDRFSARQFPNYSSELNVNALLLGDSALYLCASNERGQGDGYTFGSGTRLTVV.